This TCR beta chain was observed in a study of EBV T-cell therapy then PD-1 blockade in nasopharyngeal carcinoma. The V and J ends lost 2 bases and 5 bases, in that order; junction bases with no gene match: 7. The CDR3 runs to 15 residues. In germline, CDR1 is LNHNV, CDR2 YYDKDF (reference sequence). The repertoire was sequenced with immunoSEQ multiplex PCR; TCRdb's copy has only in-frame clones and lacks some. This sample has 19,000 or so clones, with over 80% found just once. As to this clone: Its cognate antigen is unknown.

Documented treatment: AdE1-LMPpoly-expanded autologous EBV-specific T-cell therapy followed by anti-PD-1 nivolumab. The V call is TRBV15, the J call TRBJ2-5, with TRBD2 matching over 8 bases. This TCR came from a man aged 40-49 years with nasopharyngeal carcinoma. The sample here was CD8+ T cells from blood, taken at day 0 from a patient whose treatment included autologous EBV-specific T cells and nivolumab. The CDR3 nucleotides read TGTGCCACCAGCAGATCAAGCGGGGGCGGCGAGACCCAGTACTTC. As protein: CATSRSSGGGETQYF.